The clone carrying this T cell receptor beta chain turned up a few times. Its antigen remains unknown. TCRdb used MiXCR to reprocess the 5' RACE reads, holding one entry per CDR3 protein. The sample carries some 180,000 distinct CDR3 sequences, 10% to 15% recorded once. The data originate from a study of T-cell memory formation after mild COVID-19. General study results and limits: Cross-reactive memory seemingly joined, as some responding clones were found in pre-infection memory. Contracting clones from day 15 to 85 had balanced CD4/CD8; later expanders favoured CD4+.

CDR1 ENHRY and CDR2 SYGVKD come from the germline V gene. The CDR3 contains 17 residues. V shed 0 bases, J shed 0 bases, and the junction held 3 bases outside the gene matches. What was sequenced was PBMCs or a T cell subset sorted from them (not recorded which). The chain uses TRBV10-3 and TRBJ2-2, with 8 positions matching TRBD1. The receptor was isolated from a man between 18 and 29 years old who had mild COVID-19 (a few samples of this study predate the infection). Cell type and time point are not known. CDR3 region: CAISESVQGANTGELFF. The CDR3 DNA reads TGTGCCATCAGTGAGTCGGTACAGGGGGCGAACACCGGGGAGCTGTTTTTT.